These T cell receptor beta chains were read from a single sample in a study of Tregs in tolerant kidney transplant recipients. Repertoires were generated with immunoSEQ multiplex PCR, while TCRdb's copy carries only in-frame clones and drops some. The table shows some 15,000 clones, with 80% occurring only once. The sample in question was Tregs from blood, obtained before the transplant. These receptors came from a human donor who received a combined kidney and bone marrow transplant. Each CDR3 is given with its conserved first and last residue. The order of the fields is J gene, V gene, D gene, clone size, CDR3 length, CDR3 protein, CDR3 DNA. The D gene is left open where the match is weak. Not all rows give a size; the values are once, few, many and, for expanded clones, a class.

>TRBJ2-1|TRBV5-1|-|-|13
CASSLRAGIEQFF
TGCGCCAGCAGCCTCAGAGCCGGGATAGAGCAGTTCTTC
>TRBJ2-5|TRBV7-9|TRBD2|-|15
CASSRTRRVQETQYF
TGTGCCAGCAGTAGGACTAGGAGGGTACAAGAGACCCAGTACTTC
>TRBJ1-1|TRBV5-1|TRBD1|-|16
CASSSWTGAVDTEAFF
TGCGCCAGCAGCTCCTGGACAGGGGCTGTGGACACTGAAGCTTTCTTT
>TRBJ2-7|TRBV19|-|-|16
CASSMGGGYESYEQYF
TGTGCCAGTAGTATGGGTGGGGGCTACGAGTCCTACGAGCAGTACTTC
>TRBJ2-7|TRBV6-1|-|-|13
CASWAGEIYEQYF
TGTGCCAGCTGGGCAGGGGAGATCTACGAGCAGTACTTC
>TRBJ1-5|TRBV28|TRBD1|-|16
CASSPGTGWSNQPQHF
TGTGCCAGCAGCCCCGGGACAGGGTGGAGCAATCAGCCCCAGCATTTT
>TRBJ2-7|TRBV27|-|-|14
CASSLKGGVREQYF
TGTGCCAGCAGTTTAAAGGGGGGGGTTCGCGAGCAGTACTTC
>TRBJ1-2|TRBV6-6|TRBD1|once|13
CASSLRTGGGYTF
TGTGCCAGCAGTCTCAGGACAGGGGGCGGCTACACCTTC
>TRBJ2-1|TRBV10-1|TRBD2|-|16
CASSVSGGLTYNEQFF
TGCGCCAGCAGTGTTAGCGGGGGCCTCACCTACAATGAGCAGTTCTTC
>TRBJ1-2|TRBV4-1|TRBD1|few|17
CASSHLLGTGKNYGYTF
TGCGCCAGCAGCCACCTCCTGGGGACAGGGAAAAACTATGGCTACACCTTC
>TRBJ1-4|TRBV13|-|few|16
CASSPGRDLSGEKLFF
TGTGCCAGCAGCCCGGGGCGGGACCTGTCGGGTGAAAAACTGTTTTTT
>TRBJ1-2|TRBV20-1|-|-|11
CSAQGSYGYTF
TGCAGTGCCCAGGGAAGCTATGGCTACACCTTC
>TRBJ2-7|TRBV28|-|-|15
CASSWGDGRLHEQYF
TGTGCCAGCAGTTGGGGGGACGGACGTCTGCACGAGCAGTACTTC
>TRBJ1-1|TRBV9|TRBD1|-|14
CASSADRVVTEAFF
TGTGCCAGCAGCGCGGACAGGGTGGTCACTGAAGCTTTCTTT
>TRBJ2-5|TRBV27|TRBD2|-|13
CASRTSGVETQYF
TGTGCCAGCAGGACTAGCGGGGTAGAGACCCAGTACTTC
>TRBJ1-1|TRBV27|-|once|13
CASSRTVNTEAFF
TGTGCCAGCAGCCGGACAGTTAACACTGAAGCTTTCTTT
>TRBJ2-5|TRBV6-1|TRBD1|once|16
CAGSGTGFRHRETQYF
TGTGCCGGAAGTGGGACAGGGTTTCGGCATCGGGAGACCCAGTACTTC
>TRBJ1-2|TRBV28|-|-|14
CASSPGLVGYGYTF
TGTGCCAGCAGCCCCGGACTCGTGGGCTATGGCTACACCTTC
>TRBJ2-7|TRBV7-2|TRBD2|-|15
CASSLGGGSSYEQYF
TGTGCCAGCAGCTTAGGTGGCGGGAGTTCCTACGAGCAGTACTTC
>TRBJ1-5|TRBV6-5|-|once|16
CASSWPAAIRNQPQHF
TGTGCCAGCAGTTGGCCAGCGGCCATCCGCAATCAGCCCCAGCATTTT
>TRBJ2-3|TRBV5-1|-|-|14
CASSPGTRTDTQYF
TGCGCCAGCAGCCCCGGGACTCGAACAGATACGCAGTATTTT
>TRBJ2-3|TRBV4-1|-|once|15
CASSPRRTSTDTQYF
TGCGCCAGCAGCCCCCGAAGGACTAGCACAGATACGCAGTATTTT
>TRBJ2-1|TRBV10-3|TRBD2|-|16
CAISGGGGRADNEQFF
TGTGCCATCAGTGGGGGTGGCGGGAGGGCCGACAATGAGCAGTTCTTC
>TRBJ2-3|TRBV7-2|TRBD2|-|15
CASSLALAGTGTQYF
TGTGCCAGCAGCCTAGCGCTAGCGGGAACTGGTACGCAGTATTTT
>TRBJ2-1|TRBV4-1|TRBD2|-|17
CASSQGSLAGAHNEQFF
TGCGCCAGCAGCCAAGGCAGCCTAGCGGGGGCCCACAATGAGCAGTTCTTC
>TRBJ2-5|TRBV5-6|-|-|16
CASSFLGAGVQETQYF
TGTGCCAGCAGCTTTCTAGGGGCAGGGGTTCAAGAGACCCAGTACTTC
>TRBJ1-2|TRBV9|-|-|12
CASSGRDYGYTF
TGTGCCAGCAGCGGACGGGACTATGGCTACACCTTC